The 4 T cell receptor beta chains given below trace back to one sample, sequenced in a study of T cells in Graves' hyperthyroidism and ophthalmopathy. The CDR3 regions of TCR beta were amplified from RNA transcripts. In the first-round RT-PCR of the TCR CDR3, the HTBI primer set was used. From the multiplex PCR reads, TCRdb called clonotypes with MiXCR, one entry per CDR3 protein. This table holds 220,000 or so distinct CDR3 sequences, 15% to 20% found once. The sequenced material came from blood. The receptors stem from a woman in her late teens or twenties with Graves' ophthalmopathy.

This clonotype was seen at least ten times. The chain links TRBV28 to TRBJ2-7; 7 positions agree with TRBD2. The CDR3 covers 19 residues. The trim removed 4 bases at V and 0 bases at J, leaving 18 bases unmatched. Looked up from germline, CDR1 is MDHEN and CDR2 is SYDVKM. CDR3 protein: CASSSSPPRKRGSSYEQYF. The CDR3 nucleotides are TGTGCCAGCAGTTCTTCCCCCCCACGGAAGCGGGGAAGCTCCTACGAGCAGTACTTC. Full variable domain (missing parts from reference TRBV28 and TRBJ2-7): DVKVTQSSRYLVKRTGEKVFLECVQDMDHENMFWYRQDPGLGLRLIYFSYDVKMKEKGDIPEGYSVSREKKERFSLILESASTNQTSMYLCASSSSPPRKRGSSYEQYFGPGTRLTVT.

This clonotype was counted many times. The chain recombines TRBV12-3 or TRBV12-4 with TRBJ1-4; the D gene is possibly TRBD1 (6 bases). The CDR3 loop spans 14 amino acids. The ends were cut back, 4 bases at V and 8 bases at J, with 14 bases in the middle. For the CDR3, the DNA is TGTGCCAGCAGTTCCCGACGGGGGGGCGAAAAACTGTTTTTT. Its translation is CASSSRRGGEKLFF.

Ten or more counts support this clonotype. The rearrangement joins TRBV14 to TRBJ1-1; D remains ambiguous. The CDR3 contains 13 residues. Germline CDR1 and CDR2: SGHDN and FVKESK. V was clipped by 1 base and J by 5 bases, with 8 bases between them. Here the CDR3 reads CASSQVEGTEAFF. CDR3 sequence (DNA): TGTGCCAGCAGCCAAGTCGAAGGGACTGAAGCTTTCTTT.

This clonotype was detected ten times or more. The chain joins TRBV7-8 to TRBJ1-1; D call uncertain. Germline V gene sequence: CDR1 SGHVS, CDR2 FQNEAQ. This CDR3 is built from 13 residues. V lost 5 bases, J lost 1 base, and 8 bases lay in between. CDR3 region: CASSPQANTEAFF. CDR3 coding DNA: TGTGCCAGCAGCCCCCAGGCGAACACTGAAGCTTTCTTT.